This TCR beta chain was retrieved from a study of Graves' ophthalmopathy and Graves' hyperthyroidism. CDR3 size: 15 residues. V lost 5 bases, J lost 1 base, and 15 bases lay in between. The V gene's germline CDR1 is SGHTA and CDR2 FQGTGA. Active ophthalmopathy (CAS at least 3, NOSPECS at least 4), lasting under 3 months. Investigators amplified TCR beta CDR3 regions from RNA transcripts. In the first round, RT-PCR was carried out with HTBI primers, and a multiplex PCR formed the second round. TCRdb re-called the multiplex PCR reads through MiXCR, storing one row per CDR3 protein. The table has about 700,000 distinct CDR3 sequences, roughly 40% seen once.

The sample was peripheral blood. This sequence originates from an adult man with Graves' ophthalmopathy. This chain joins TRBV7-3 and TRBJ2-7, with D perhaps matching TRBD1 or TRBD2 (5 bases each). The CDR3 DNA reads TGTGCCAGCAGCGCGAACCTCGGGACGTCCTACGAGCAGTACTTC. Protein sequence: CASSANLGTSYEQYF.